This entry lists 21 T cell receptor beta chains sequenced from one sample in a study of blood T cells in healthy people across ages. PCR was performed a second time for about 6 to 12 cycles using a sample-barcoded 5' primer and a J-beta primer mix. One entry per CDR3 protein, called by TCRdb with MiXCR from the 5' RACE reads. The sample has about 780,000 distinct CDR3 sequences; 46% are singletons. Sequences were obtained from blood. The receptors shown here come from a man at least 80 years old in good health.

The gene calls are TRBV20-1 and TRBJ2-7; 7 bases agree with TRBD2. Near its end, the DNA agrees better with TRBJ2-5, so the J call may be wrong. Germline V lookup: CDR1 DFQATT, CDR2 SNEGSKA (reference sequence). CDR3 length: 14 amino acids. The CDR3 sequence: CSARRGLPQETQYF. In nucleotides, the CDR3 is TGCAGTGCTAGACGGGGACTACCCCAAGAGACCCAGTACTTC.

Notes on this clonotype: It may be a read error: a sequence one base away is much more abundant. CDR3 loop: CASSLWQGYNEQFF. The CDR3, as DNA: TGTGCCAGCAGCCTGTGGCAGGGCTACAATGAGCAGTTCTTC. This chain uses TRBV3-1 with TRBJ2-1, with D tentatively TRBD1 (5 bases). The V and J ends lost 4 bases and 3 bases respectively, with 10 bases between them. CDR1 and CDR2 (germline): LGHDT, YNNKEL (reference sequence). The CDR3 sequence is 14 residues long.

This chain links TRBV7-8 with TRBJ1-5; no reliable D call. In germline, CDR1 is SGHVS, CDR2 FQNEAQ. The CDR3 totals 12 residues. V was cut by 5 bases and J by 5 bases, with 7 bases left in between. The CDR3 loop reads CASSQHDQPQHF. CDR3 nucleotide sequence: TGTGCCAGCAGCCAACACGATCAGCCCCAGCATTTT.

This clonotype was found a few times. The chain recombines TRBV3-1 with TRBJ2-7; 9 bases are a match to TRBD1. The CDR3 spans 15 residues. The V segment lost 1 base and the J segment 3 bases; nucleotides outside the gene matches: 4. Germline V gene data show CDR1 as LGHDT and CDR2 as YNNKEL (reference sequence). Here the CDR3 reads CASSQVPGQGYEQYF. The CDR3 DNA follows: TGTGCCAGCAGCCAAGTCCCGGGACAGGGCTACGAGCAGTACTTC.

The gene calls are TRBV28 and TRBJ2-1; 9 nucleotides match TRBD1. Trimming at V came to 7 bases and at J to 9 bases, leaving 19 bases not matched to a gene. Per germline, CDR1 MDHEN and CDR2 SYDVKM. The CDR3 is made up of 17 amino acids. The CDR3 loop reads CASNPPGQGATRAEQFF. The CDR3 region has the DNA TGTGCCAGCAATCCCCCGGGACAGGGAGCCACCCGGGCTGAGCAGTTCTTC.

In its sample, this clonotype was seen many times. The chain combines TRBV4-3 with TRBJ2-1, with 7 bases identical to TRBD2. The CDR3 runs to 14 residues. Losses at the gene ends were 1 base for V and 10 bases for J; bases not matched to a gene: 7. The germline V gene has CDR1 LGHNA and CDR2 YSLEER. CDR3 amino acids: CASSQGTTSYEQFF. The DNA of the CDR3 is TGCGCCAGCAGCCAAGGTACGACTAGCTACGAGCAGTTCTTC.

This clonotype was recorded at least ten times. The CDR3, as DNA: TGCGCCAGCAGCCAAGCAACAGGGGGGAGCAATCAGCCCCAGCATTTT. This translates into CASSQATGGSNQPQHF. The V call is TRBV4-3, the J call TRBJ1-5; the match to TRBD1 covers 8 bases. The trim removed 1 base at V and 1 base at J, leaving 3 bases unmatched. The CDR3 runs to 16 residues. Germline V gene lookup returns CDR1 LGHNA and CDR2 YSLEER.

This clonotype turned up a few times. This chain joins TRBV20-1 and TRBJ2-7; 12 bases map to TRBD2. The CDR3 has 15 amino acids. Per germline, CDR1 DFQATT and CDR2 SNEGSKA (reference sequence). V lost 3 bases to trimming and J lost 1 base; unmatched junction nucleotides: 4. CDR3 residues: CSASLAGGLSYEQYF. CDR3 DNA sequence: TGCAGTGCTAGCCTAGCGGGAGGGTTATCCTACGAGCAGTACTTC.

Only one count was recorded for this clonotype. The chain carries TRBV5-6 and TRBJ2-7, with 10 bases matching TRBD1. The CDR3 sequence is 19 residues long. J gave up 3 bases and V 1 base, and 16 bases lay outside the gene matches. Germline V CDR1 and CDR2: SGHDT, YYEEEE. The CDR3 protein is CASSLPPGQGRFSHYEQYF. The CDR3 region has the DNA TGTGCCAGCAGCTTGCCGCCGGGACAGGGGCGTTTTAGTCACTACGAGCAGTACTTC.

In this sample, this clonotype turned up a few times. This chain connects TRBV2 to TRBJ1-5; no definite D call. In germline, CDR1 is SNHLY, CDR2 FYNNEI. CDR3 length equals 14 residues. Deletions cut 1 base from V and 5 bases from J, with 9 bases between. CDR3 loop: CASSEGRADQPQHF. CDR3 nucleotides: TGTGCCAGCAGTGAAGGGAGGGCTGATCAGCCCCAGCATTTT.

CDR3 in amino acids: CASSITARSEQYF. As DNA, the CDR3 is TGTGCCAGTAGTATAACAGCTCGGAGTGAGCAGTACTTC. V usage is TRBV19 and J usage is TRBJ2-7, with unresolved D. V was shortened by 2 bases and J by 7 bases, with 12 bases between the two germline ends. The CDR3 has 13 amino acids. Germline V gene data show CDR1 as LNHDA and CDR2 as SQIVND (reference sequence).

V usage is TRBV7-9 and J usage is TRBJ1-5, with D possibly being TRBD1 (5 bases). Germline loops: CDR1 SEHNR, CDR2 FQNEAQ (reference sequence). The CDR3 length is 16 residues. V was shortened by 0 bases and J by 3 bases, with 12 bases between the two germline ends. This chain's CDR3 is CASSLAFQGNNQPQHF. The CDR3, as DNA: TGTGCCAGCAGCTTAGCATTCCAGGGAAACAATCAGCCCCAGCATTTT.

This chain connects TRBV7-2 to TRBJ2-3, with 7 bases matching TRBD2. The germline CDR1 and CDR2 sequences are SGHTA and FQGNSA. With V trimmed by 5 bases and J by 4 bases, 6 bases remained unmatched. The CDR3 has 14 amino acids. This CDR3 reads CASSAGRESDTQYF. The CDR3 nucleotides read TGTGCCAGCAGCGCCGGGCGGGAGTCAGATACGCAGTATTTT.

The chain links TRBV6-5 to TRBJ2-3; 8 bases map to TRBD1. The V gene end was trimmed by 8 bases and the J gene end by 6 bases; junction bases not matched to a gene: 10. The CDR3 totals 14 residues. Germline V CDR1 and CDR2: MNHEY, SVGAGI. The CDR3 is CASSRGQASDTQYF. The CDR3 coding sequence is TGTGCCAGCTCCCGGGGACAGGCGTCGGATACGCAGTATTTT.

The chain uses TRBV7-2 and TRBJ1-5; possibly TRBD1 for D (5 bases). The V and J ends lost 0 bases and 0 bases respectively, with 21 bases between them. This CDR3 contains 20 residues. CDR1 is SGHTA and CDR2 is FQGNSA in the germline V gene. The chain's CDR3 is CASSLAYSGTGHHSNQPQHF. The CDR3 DNA reads as TGTGCCAGCAGCTTAGCGTATTCCGGGACGGGGCATCATAGCAATCAGCCCCAGCATTTT.

The chain is built from TRBV7-9 and TRBJ2-7, with D uncertain. The CDR3 contains 15 residues. The germline V gene has CDR1 SEHNR and CDR2 FQNEAQ (reference sequence). Trimming left V 1 base short and J 2 bases short, with 12 bases between. The CDR3 region is CASSLGGNLAYEQYF. CDR3 bases: TGTGCCAGCAGCTTAGGGGGAAACTTGGCCTACGAGCAGTACTTC.

This rearrangement joins TRBV3-1 to TRBJ2-7; TRBD1 is a possible D gene (6 bases). Between the trimmed V and J ends, which lost 0 bases and 7 bases, there was a span of 19 bases. The germline V gene has CDR1 LGHDT and CDR2 YNNKEL (reference sequence). The CDR3 runs to 16 residues. The CDR3 sequence is CASSQDRQAGMGEQYF. In nucleotides, the CDR3 is TGTGCCAGCAGCCAAGACAGACAGGCAGGGATGGGTGAGCAGTACTTC.

The sample holds a few counts of this clonotype. V gene TRBV7-2 combines with J gene TRBJ1-2; TRBD1 might be the D (5 bases). CDR1 is SGHTA and CDR2 is FQGNSA in the germline V gene. The CDR3 contains 14 residues. The V end lost 1 base, the J end lost 8 bases, and 14 bases lay between the germline ends. CDR3 in amino acids: CASSLGGQGGGYTF. The CDR3 DNA reads as TGTGCCAGCAGCTTAGGGGGCCAGGGAGGCGGCTACACCTTC.

This clonotype was counted only a few times. J is TRBJ1-1 and V is TRBV3-1, with a weak D call TRBD1 (5 bases). Trimming left V 1 base short and J 4 bases short, with 13 bases between. The CDR3 loop spans 15 amino acids. Germline lookup yields CDR1 LGHDT and CDR2 YNNKEL (reference sequence). The CDR3 coding sequence is TGTGCCAGCAGCCAAGTTGGAGGGGCCCCCACTGAAGCTTTCTTT. This translates into CASSQVGGAPTEAFF.

The chain joins TRBV11-2 to TRBJ1-1; the D gene is possibly TRBD1 (5 bases). The CDR3 totals 12 residues. Between the trimmed V and J ends, which lost 4 bases and 10 bases, there was a span of 13 bases. Germline CDR1 SGHAT, CDR2 FQNNGV. This CDR3 is CASSYQGIGAFF. CDR3 DNA: TGTGCCAGCAGCTACCAGGGAATTGGAGCTTTCTTT.

This clonotype was seen a handful of times. V and J are TRBV7-9 and TRBJ2-7; possibly TRBD1 or TRBD2 for D (6 bases each). There are 14 residues in the CDR3. Germline V gene lookup returns CDR1 SEHNR and CDR2 FQNEAQ (reference sequence). V was shortened by 5 bases and J by 6 bases, with 17 bases between the two germline ends. In DNA, the CDR3 is TGTGCCAGCAGCCCTAGCCCGGGGGCGGCCGAGCAGTACTTC. Amino acid sequence: CASSPSPGAAEQYF.